This record looks at one T cell receptor beta chain sequence and its context. The data were taken from a study of shared clonotypes between healthy human individuals. The V end lost 2 bases, the J end lost 3 bases, and 19 bases lay between the germline ends. Germline CDR1 SGDLS, CDR2 YYNGEE. CDR3 length: 17 residues. Researchers divided each subset's genomic DNA evenly across several immunoSEQ plates. TCRdb's table, derived via immunoSEQ multiplex PCR, lists solely in-frame clones and lacks some. The sample carries roughly 2,500,000 clones, 93% recorded once. Every donor was a Caucasian adult from Nashville, Tennessee.

The sequence was obtained from a man aged 18 to 35 in good health. Some clones in this sample may be carry-over from other donors' samples. The genes are TRBV9 and TRBJ2-3; D possibly corresponds to TRBD2 (5 bases). The sample taken for sequencing was naive CD4+ T cells from PBMCs. Sample subset: CD45RA+ positively selected. This chain's CDR3 is CASSVSLVGSPTDTQYF. CDR3 nucleotides: TGTGCCAGCAGCGTGTCCCTCGTGGGGAGCCCGACAGATACGCAGTATTTT.